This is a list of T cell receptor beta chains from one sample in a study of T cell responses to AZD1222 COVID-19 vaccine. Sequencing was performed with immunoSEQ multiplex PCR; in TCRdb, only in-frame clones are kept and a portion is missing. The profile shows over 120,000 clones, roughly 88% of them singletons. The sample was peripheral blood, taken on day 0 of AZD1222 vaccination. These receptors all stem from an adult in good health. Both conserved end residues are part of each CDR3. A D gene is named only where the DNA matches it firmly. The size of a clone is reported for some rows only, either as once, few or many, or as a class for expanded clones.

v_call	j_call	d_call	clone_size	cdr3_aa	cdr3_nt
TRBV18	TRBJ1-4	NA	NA	CASSPPVGATHPEGEKLFF	TGTGCCAGCTCACCACCGGTCGGGGCCACCCACCCCGAGGGTGAAAAACTGTTTTTT
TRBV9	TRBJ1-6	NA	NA	CASSVVEESTRSPLHF	TGTGCCAGCAGCGTAGTAGAGGAAAGTACCCGATCACCCCTCCACTTT
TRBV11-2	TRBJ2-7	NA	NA	CASSLDHQSYYEQYF	TGTGCCAGCAGCTTAGATCATCAATCCTACTACGAGCAGTACTTC
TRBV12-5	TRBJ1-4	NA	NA	CASNRDAGDEKLFF	TGTGCTAGTAATAGGGATGCAGGGGATGAAAAACTGTTTTTT
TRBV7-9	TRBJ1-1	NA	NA	CASSLGGDTEAFF	TGTGCCAGCAGCCTCGGAGGGGACACTGAAGCTTTCTTT
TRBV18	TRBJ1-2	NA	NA	CASSPGPSYGYTF	TGTGCCAGCTCACCTGGACCGTCCTATGGCTACACCTTC
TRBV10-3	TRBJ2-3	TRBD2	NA	CAIRGSISGGTDTQYF	TGTGCCATCAGGGGGTCGATTAGCGGGGGCACAGATACGCAGTATTTT
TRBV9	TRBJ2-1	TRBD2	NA	CASSVGMKSVAGGLGSYNEQFF	TGTGCCAGCAGCGTAGGAATGAAGTCGGTAGCGGGGGGTTTAGGCTCCTACAATGAGCAGTTCTTC
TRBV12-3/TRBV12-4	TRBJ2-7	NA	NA	CASSYRVNEQYF	TGTGCCAGCAGTTACAGGGTCAACGAGCAGTACTTC
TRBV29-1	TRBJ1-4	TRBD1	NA	CSVVTGVREKLFF	TGCAGCGTGGTGACAGGGGTACGAGAAAAACTGTTTTTT
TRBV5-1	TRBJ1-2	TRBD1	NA	CASSFGDRANGYTF	TGCGCCAGCAGCTTTGGGGACAGGGCGAATGGCTACACCTTC
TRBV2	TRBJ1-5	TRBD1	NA	CASRGANTGVGQPQHF	TGTGCCAGCCGGGGGGCTAACACAGGGGTAGGTCAGCCCCAGCATTTT
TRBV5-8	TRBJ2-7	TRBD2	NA	CASSLGGSTSYEQYF	TGTGCCAGCAGCTTGGGCGGGAGTACCTCCTACGAGCAGTACTTC
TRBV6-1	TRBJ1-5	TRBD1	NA	CASSGTGRDLSNQPQHF	TGTGCCAGCAGTGGGACAGGGCGCGATCTTAGCAATCAGCCCCAGCATTTT
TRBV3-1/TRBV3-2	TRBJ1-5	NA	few	CASSQEGGTQPQHF	TGTGCCAGCAGCCAAGAAGGGGGTACCCAGCCCCAGCATTTT
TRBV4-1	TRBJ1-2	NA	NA	CASSQDLGRKRFYGYTF	TGCGCCAGCAGCCAAGATTTAGGCAGGAAGAGGTTCTATGGCTACACCTTC
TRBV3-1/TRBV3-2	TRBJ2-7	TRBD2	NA	CASSEGTPRSGKEAYEQYF	TGTGCCAGCAGCGAGGGGACTCCCCGTAGCGGGAAGGAGGCCTACGAGCAGTACTTC
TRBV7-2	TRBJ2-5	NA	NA	CASSLLETQYF	TGTGCCAGCAGCTTACTGGAGACCCAGTACTTC
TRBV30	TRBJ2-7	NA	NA	CAWEGGGEQYF	TGTGCCTGGGAGGGAGGGGGTGAGCAGTACTTC
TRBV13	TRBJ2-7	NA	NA	CASSIGLLYEQYF	TGTGCCAGCAGCATAGGACTCCTCTACGAGCAGTACTTC
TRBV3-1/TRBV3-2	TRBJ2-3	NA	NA	CASGRDFTDTQYF	TGTGCCAGCGGACGGGACTTCACAGATACGCAGTATTTT
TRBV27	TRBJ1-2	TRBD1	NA	CASSLGQNYGYTF	TGTGCCAGCAGTTTGGGACAGAACTATGGCTACACCTTC
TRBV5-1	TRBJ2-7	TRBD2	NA	CASSLVGLAGDYEQYF	TGCGCCAGCAGCTTGGTCGGGCTAGCGGGAGACTACGAGCAGTACTTC
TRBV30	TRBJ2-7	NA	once	CAWSNGGRSYEQYF	TGTGCCTGGAGTAATGGGGGCCGCTCCTACGAGCAGTACTTC
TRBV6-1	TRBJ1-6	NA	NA	CASSEALLAGSPLHF	TGTGCCAGCAGTGAGGCATTACTAGCAGGTTCACCCCTCCACTTT
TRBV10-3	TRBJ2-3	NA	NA	CAISPPRPSTDTQYF	TGTGCCATCAGCCCACCTCGACCTAGCACAGATACGCAGTATTTT
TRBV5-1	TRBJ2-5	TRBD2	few	CASSSTSGRETQYF	TGCGCCAGCAGCTCGACTAGCGGGAGGGAGACCCAGTACTTC
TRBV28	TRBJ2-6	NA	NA	CASIPVGTSGANVLTF	TGTGCCAGCATCCCAGTGGGGACCTCTGGGGCCAACGTCCTGACTTTC
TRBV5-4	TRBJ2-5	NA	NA	CASSLRDFRETQYF	TGTGCCAGCAGCCTGAGGGACTTCCGAGAGACCCAGTACTTC
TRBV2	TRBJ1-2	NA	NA	CASRERTTNYGYTF	TGTGCCAGCAGGGAACGGACGACTAACTATGGCTACACCTTC
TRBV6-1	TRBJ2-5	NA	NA	CASSEAGGGLETQYF	TGTGCCAGCAGTGAGGCAGGAGGGGGGTTGGAGACCCAGTACTTC
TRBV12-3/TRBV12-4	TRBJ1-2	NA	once	CASSLGQFKGYTF	TGTGCCAGCAGTTTAGGTCAATTTAAAGGCTACACCTTC
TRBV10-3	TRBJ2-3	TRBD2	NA	CAIQSSGGTSTDTQYF	TGTGCCATCCAATCCAGCGGGGGCACTAGCACAGATACGCAGTATTTT
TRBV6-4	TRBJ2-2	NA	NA	CASSDSNFLGGELFF	TGTGCCAGCAGTGACTCGAACTTCTTGGGCGGGGAGCTGTTTTTT
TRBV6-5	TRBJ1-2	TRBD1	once	CASRLQGRYGYTF	TGTGCCAGCCGACTACAGGGGAGGTATGGCTACACCTTC
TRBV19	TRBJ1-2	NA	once	CASSISRTNYGYTF	TGTGCCAGTAGTATCTCTAGAACTAACTATGGCTACACCTTC
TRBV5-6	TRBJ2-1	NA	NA	CASSFREDLYNEQFF	TGTGCCAGCAGCTTCCGGGAAGACCTCTACAATGAGCAGTTCTTC
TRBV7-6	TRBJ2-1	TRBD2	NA	CASSPTSGGTSSYNEQFF	TGTGCCAGCAGCCCGACTAGCGGGGGGACCTCCTCCTACAATGAGCAGTTCTTC
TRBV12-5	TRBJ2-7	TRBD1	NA	CASVLSQGATPLEQYF	TGTGCTAGTGTCCTATCACAGGGGGCTACCCCCCTCGAGCAGTACTTC
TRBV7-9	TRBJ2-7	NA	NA	CASSPKNESGFGTYEQYF	TGTGCCAGCAGCCCCAAGAACGAGAGCGGCTTTGGAACCTACGAGCAGTACTTC
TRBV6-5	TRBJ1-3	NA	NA	CASSYSDLLSGNTIYF	TGTGCCAGCAGTTACTCAGACTTACTCTCTGGAAACACCATATATTTT
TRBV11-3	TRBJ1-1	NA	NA	CASSLDPDTEAFF	TGTGCCAGCAGCTTAGATCCAGACACTGAAGCTTTCTTT
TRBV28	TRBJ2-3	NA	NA	CASSPQLGDPDRTDTQYF	TGTGCCAGCAGTCCCCAGCTGGGAGATCCCGATCGCACAGATACGCAGTATTTT
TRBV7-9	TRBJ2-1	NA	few	CASSLVLDNRNEQFF	TGTGCCAGCAGCTTAGTACTAGACAACCGTAATGAGCAGTTCTTC
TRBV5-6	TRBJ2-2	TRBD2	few	CASSTGLAGGSGELFF	TGTGCCAGCAGCACCGGACTAGCGGGGGGTTCCGGGGAGCTGTTTTTT
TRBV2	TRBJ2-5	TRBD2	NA	CTSSGGKETQYF	TGTACTTCTAGCGGGGGGAAAGAGACCCAGTACTTC
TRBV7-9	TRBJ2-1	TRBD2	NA	CASSPAGLAGVVEQFF	TGTGCCAGCAGCCCTGCAGGACTAGCGGGAGTTGTGGAGCAGTTCTTC
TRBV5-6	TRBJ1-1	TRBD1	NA	CASSWGQGIVPSNTEAFF	TGTGCCAGCAGCTGGGGACAGGGGATAGTCCCATCGAACACTGAAGCTTTCTTT
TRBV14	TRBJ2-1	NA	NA	CASSQDPFYNEQFF	TGTGCCAGCAGCCAAGATCCCTTCTACAATGAGCAGTTCTTC
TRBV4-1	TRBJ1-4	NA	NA	CASSQVPEPGREKLFF	TGCGCCAGCAGCCAAGTACCTGAGCCGGGTCGGGAAAAACTGTTTTTT
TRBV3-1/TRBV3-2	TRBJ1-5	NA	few	CASSQATGNQPQHF	TGTGCCAGCAGCCAGGCGACGGGGAATCAGCCCCAGCATTTT
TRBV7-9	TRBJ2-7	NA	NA	CASSLRQTYEQYF	TGTGCCAGCAGCTTGAGACAGACCTACGAGCAGTACTTC
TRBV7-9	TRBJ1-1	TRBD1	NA	CASSSLDRDTEAFF	TGTGCCAGCAGTAGTCTTGACAGGGACACTGAAGCTTTCTTT
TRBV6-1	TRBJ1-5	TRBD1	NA	CASSEGETGRGHQPQHF	TGTGCCAGCAGTGAGGGGGAGACAGGGCGAGGACATCAGCCCCAGCATTTT
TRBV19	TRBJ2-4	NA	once	CASTTDRLLAKNIQYF	TGTGCCAGTACCACAGACAGACTCCTAGCCAAAAACATTCAGTACTTC